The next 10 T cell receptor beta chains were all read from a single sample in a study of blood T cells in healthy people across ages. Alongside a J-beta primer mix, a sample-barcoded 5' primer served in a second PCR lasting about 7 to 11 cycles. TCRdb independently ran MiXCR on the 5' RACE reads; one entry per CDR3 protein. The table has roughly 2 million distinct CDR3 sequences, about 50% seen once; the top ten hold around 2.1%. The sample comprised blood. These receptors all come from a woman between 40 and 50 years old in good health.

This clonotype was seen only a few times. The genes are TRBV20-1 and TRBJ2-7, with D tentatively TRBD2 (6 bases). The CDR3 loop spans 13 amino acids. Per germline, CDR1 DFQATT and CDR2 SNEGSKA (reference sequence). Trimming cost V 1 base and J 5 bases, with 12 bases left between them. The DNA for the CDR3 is TGCAGTGCTAGAGGTGCGGGGTCCAACGAGCAGTACTTC. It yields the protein CSARGAGSNEQYF.

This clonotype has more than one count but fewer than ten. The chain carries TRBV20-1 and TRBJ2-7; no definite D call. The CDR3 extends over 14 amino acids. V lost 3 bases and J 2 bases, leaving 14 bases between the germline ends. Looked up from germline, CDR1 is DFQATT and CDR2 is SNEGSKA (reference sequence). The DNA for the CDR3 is TGCAGTGCTAGTTTGATAGCTTCGACCTACGAGCAGTACTTC. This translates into CSASLIASTYEQYF.

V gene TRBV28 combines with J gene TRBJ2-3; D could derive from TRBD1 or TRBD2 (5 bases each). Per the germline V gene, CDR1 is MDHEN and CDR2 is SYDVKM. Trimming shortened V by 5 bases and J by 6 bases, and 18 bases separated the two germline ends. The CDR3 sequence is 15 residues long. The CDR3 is CASSLRGALGDTQYF. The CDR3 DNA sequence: TGTGCCAGCAGTCTCCGAGGGGCCTTAGGGGATACGCAGTATTTT.

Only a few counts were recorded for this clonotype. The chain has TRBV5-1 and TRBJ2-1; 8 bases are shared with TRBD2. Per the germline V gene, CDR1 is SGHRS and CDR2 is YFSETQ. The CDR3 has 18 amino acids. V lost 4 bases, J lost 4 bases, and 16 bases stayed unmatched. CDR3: CASSPEVRGGGGYNEQFF. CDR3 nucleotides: TGCGCCAGCAGCCCAGAAGTCAGGGGTGGCGGGGGGTACAATGAGCAGTTCTTC.

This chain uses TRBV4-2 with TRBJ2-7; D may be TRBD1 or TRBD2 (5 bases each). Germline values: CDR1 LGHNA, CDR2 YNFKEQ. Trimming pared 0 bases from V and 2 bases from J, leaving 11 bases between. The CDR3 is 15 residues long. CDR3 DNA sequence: TGTGCCAGCAGCCAAGAAACGCTGGGGGCCTACGAGCAGTACTTC. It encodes CASSQETLGAYEQYF.

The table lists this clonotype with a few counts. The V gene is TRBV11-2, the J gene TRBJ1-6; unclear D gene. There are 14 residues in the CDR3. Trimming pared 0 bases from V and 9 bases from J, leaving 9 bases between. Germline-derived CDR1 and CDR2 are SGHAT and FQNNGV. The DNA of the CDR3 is TGTGCCAGCAGCTTAGATACGGGTAGTTCACCCCTCCACTTT. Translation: CASSLDTGSSPLHF.

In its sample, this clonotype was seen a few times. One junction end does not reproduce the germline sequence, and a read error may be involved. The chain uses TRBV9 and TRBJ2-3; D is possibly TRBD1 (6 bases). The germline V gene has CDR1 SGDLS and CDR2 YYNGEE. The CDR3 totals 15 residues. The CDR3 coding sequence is TGTGCCAGCACCGTAAATTCAGGGGTTGCAGATACGCAGTATTTT. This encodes CASTVNSGVADTQYF. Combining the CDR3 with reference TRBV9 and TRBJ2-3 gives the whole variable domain DSGVTQTPKHLITATGQRVTLRCSPRSGDLSVYWYQQSLDQGLQFLIQYYNGEERAKGNILERFSAQQFPDLHSELNLSSLELGDSALYFCASTVNSGVADTQYFGPGTRLTVL.

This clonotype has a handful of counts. In DNA form, the CDR3 reads TGTGCCAGCAGCGTGGGTGTGGGTGCGGAGACCCAGTACTTC. Translating gives CASSVGVGAETQYF. The chain recombines TRBV9 with TRBJ2-5; no clear D gene. This CDR3 spans 14 amino acids. CDR1 SGDLS and CDR2 YYNGEE come from the germline V gene. V shed 2 bases and J shed 5 bases, with 13 bases lying between them.

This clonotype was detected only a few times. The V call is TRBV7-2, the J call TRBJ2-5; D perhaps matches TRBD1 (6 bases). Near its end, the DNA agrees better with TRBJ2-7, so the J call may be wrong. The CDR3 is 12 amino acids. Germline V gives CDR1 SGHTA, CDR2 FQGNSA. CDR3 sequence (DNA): TGTGCCACCGCAGGGGTGGGAGACGAGCAGTACTTC. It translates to CATAGVGDEQYF.

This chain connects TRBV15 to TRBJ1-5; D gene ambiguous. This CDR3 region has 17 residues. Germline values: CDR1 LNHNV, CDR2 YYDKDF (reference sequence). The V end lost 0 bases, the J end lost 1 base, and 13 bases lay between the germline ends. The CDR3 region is CATSRDGLTLSNQPQHF. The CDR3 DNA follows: TGTGCCACCAGCAGAGATGGGTTAACGCTGAGCAATCAGCCCCAGCATTTT.